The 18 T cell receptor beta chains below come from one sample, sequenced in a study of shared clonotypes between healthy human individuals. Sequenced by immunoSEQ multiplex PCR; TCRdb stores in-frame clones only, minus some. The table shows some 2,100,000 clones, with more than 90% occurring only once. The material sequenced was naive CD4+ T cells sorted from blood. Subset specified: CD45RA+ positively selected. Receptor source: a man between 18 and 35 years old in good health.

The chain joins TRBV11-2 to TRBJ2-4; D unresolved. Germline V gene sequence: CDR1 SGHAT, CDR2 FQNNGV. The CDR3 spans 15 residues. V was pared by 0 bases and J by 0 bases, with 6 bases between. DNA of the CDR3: TGTGCCAGCAGCTTAGAAGGGATAGCCAAAAACATTCAGTACTTC. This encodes CASSLEGIAKNIQYF.

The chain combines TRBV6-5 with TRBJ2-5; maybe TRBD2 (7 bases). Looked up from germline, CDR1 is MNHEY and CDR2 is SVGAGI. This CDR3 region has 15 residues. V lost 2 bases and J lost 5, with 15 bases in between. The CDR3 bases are TGTGCCAGCAGTTACGTTCGGGGGGCCACGGAGACCCAGTACTTC. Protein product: CASSYVRGATETQYF.

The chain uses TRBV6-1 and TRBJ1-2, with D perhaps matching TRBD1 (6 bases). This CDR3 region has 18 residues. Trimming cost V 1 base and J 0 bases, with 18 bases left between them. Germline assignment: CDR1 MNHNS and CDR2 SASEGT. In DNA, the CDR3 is TGTGCCAGCAGTGAAGTCACAGTCGGGACACCGTCTAACTATGGCTACACCTTC. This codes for CASSEVTVGTPSNYGYTF.

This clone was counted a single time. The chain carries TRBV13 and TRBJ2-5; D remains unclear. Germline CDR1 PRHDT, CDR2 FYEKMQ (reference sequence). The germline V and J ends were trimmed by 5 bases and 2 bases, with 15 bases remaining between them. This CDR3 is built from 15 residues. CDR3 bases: TGTGCCAGCAGCACCTGGACGAAGGAACAAGAGACCCAGTACTTC. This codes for CASSTWTKEQETQYF. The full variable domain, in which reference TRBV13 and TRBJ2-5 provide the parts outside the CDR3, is AAGVIQSPRHLIKEKRETATLKCYPIPRHDTVYWYQQGPGQDPQFLISFYEKMQSDKGSIPDRFSAQQFSDYHSELNMSSLELGDSALYFCASSTWTKEQETQYFGPGTRLLVL.

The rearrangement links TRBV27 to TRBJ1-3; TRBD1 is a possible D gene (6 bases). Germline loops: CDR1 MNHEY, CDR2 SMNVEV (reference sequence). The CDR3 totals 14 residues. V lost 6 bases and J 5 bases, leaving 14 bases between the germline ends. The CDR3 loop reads CASSADGGRNTIYF. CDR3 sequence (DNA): TGTGCCAGCAGCGCTGACGGGGGCCGAAACACCATATATTTT.

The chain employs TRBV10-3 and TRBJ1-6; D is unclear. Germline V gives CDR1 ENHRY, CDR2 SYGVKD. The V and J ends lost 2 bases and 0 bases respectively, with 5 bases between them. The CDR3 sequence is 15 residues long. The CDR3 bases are TGTGCCATCAGTGAGCTCAGCTCCTATAATTCACCCCTCCACTTT. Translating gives CAISELSSYNSPLHF.

CDR3 region: CASSDYATNEKLFF. The DNA for the CDR3 is TGTGCCAGCAGTGATTATGCAACTAATGAAAAACTGTTTTTT. The chain links TRBV2 to TRBJ1-4, with D uncertain. CDR1 is SNHLY and CDR2 is FYNNEI in the germline V gene. Trimming removed 3 bases at V and 0 bases at J, with 5 bases between. The CDR3 covers 14 residues.

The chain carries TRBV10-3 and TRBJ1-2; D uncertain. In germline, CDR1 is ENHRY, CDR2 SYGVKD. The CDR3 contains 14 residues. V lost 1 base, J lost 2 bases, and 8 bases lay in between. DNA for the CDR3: TGTGCCATCAGTGAGTTCGACAAGAACTATGGCTACACCTTC. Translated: CAISEFDKNYGYTF.

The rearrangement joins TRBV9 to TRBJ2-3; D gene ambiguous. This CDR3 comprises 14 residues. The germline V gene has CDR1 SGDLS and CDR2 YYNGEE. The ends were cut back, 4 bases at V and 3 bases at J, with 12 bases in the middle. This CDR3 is CASSRGSGTDTQYF. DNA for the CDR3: TGTGCCAGCAGCCGAGGATCCGGGACAGATACGCAGTATTTT.

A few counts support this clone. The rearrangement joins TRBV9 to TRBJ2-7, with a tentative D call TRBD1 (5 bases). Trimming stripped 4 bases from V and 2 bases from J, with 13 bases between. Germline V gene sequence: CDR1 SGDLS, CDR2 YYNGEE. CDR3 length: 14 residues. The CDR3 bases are TGTGCCAGCAGCCTTAGTCAGGGAACCTACGAGCAGTACTTC. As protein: CASSLSQGTYEQYF.

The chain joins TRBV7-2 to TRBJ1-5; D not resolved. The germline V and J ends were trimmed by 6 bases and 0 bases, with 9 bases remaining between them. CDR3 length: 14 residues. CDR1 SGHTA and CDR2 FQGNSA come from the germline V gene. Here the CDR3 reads CASSYYDSNQPQHF. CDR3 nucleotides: TGTGCCAGCAGTTACTACGATAGCAATCAGCCCCAGCATTTT.

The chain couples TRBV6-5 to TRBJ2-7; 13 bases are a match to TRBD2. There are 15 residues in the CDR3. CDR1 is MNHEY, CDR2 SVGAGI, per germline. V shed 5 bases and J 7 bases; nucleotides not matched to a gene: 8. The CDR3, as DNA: TGTGCCAGCAGTAGCGGACTAGCGGGAGCCAGTGAGCAGTACTTC. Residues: CASSSGLAGASEQYF.

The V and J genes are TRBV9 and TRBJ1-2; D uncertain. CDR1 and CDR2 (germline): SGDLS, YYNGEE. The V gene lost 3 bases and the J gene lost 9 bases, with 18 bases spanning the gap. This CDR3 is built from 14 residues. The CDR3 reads CASSAMDGMARYTF. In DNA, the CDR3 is TGTGCCAGCAGCGCAATGGACGGGATGGCTCGCTACACCTTC.

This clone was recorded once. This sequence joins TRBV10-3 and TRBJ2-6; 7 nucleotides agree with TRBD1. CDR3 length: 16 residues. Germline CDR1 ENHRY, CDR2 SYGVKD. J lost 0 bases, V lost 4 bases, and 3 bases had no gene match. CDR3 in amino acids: CAISGDRVSGANVLTF. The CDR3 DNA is TGTGCCATCAGTGGAGACAGGGTCTCTGGGGCCAACGTCCTGACTTTC.

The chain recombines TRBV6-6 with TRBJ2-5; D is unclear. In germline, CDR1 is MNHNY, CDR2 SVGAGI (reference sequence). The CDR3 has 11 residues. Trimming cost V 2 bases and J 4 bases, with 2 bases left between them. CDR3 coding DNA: TGTGCCAGCAGTTACGCAGAGACCCAGTACTTC. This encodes CASSYAETQYF.

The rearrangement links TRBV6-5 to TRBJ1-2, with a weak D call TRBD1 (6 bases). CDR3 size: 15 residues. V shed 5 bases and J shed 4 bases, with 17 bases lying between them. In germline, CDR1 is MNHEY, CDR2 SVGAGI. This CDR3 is CASSTRKTGSYGYTF. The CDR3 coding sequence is TGTGCCAGCAGTACCCGTAAGACAGGCAGCTATGGCTACACCTTC.

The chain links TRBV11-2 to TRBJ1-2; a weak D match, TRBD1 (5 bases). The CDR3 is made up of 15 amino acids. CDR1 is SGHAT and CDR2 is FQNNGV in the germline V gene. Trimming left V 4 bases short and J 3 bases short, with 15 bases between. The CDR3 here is CASSSRTRSHYGYTF. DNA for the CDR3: TGTGCCAGCAGCTCCCGGACACGCTCCCACTATGGCTACACCTTC.

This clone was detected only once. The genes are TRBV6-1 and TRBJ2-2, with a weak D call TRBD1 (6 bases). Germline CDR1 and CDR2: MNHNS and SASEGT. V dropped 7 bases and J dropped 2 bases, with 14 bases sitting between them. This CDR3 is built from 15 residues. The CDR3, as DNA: TGTGCCAGCACCGACGGACAGACAAACACCGGGGAGCTGTTTTTT. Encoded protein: CASTDGQTNTGELFF.